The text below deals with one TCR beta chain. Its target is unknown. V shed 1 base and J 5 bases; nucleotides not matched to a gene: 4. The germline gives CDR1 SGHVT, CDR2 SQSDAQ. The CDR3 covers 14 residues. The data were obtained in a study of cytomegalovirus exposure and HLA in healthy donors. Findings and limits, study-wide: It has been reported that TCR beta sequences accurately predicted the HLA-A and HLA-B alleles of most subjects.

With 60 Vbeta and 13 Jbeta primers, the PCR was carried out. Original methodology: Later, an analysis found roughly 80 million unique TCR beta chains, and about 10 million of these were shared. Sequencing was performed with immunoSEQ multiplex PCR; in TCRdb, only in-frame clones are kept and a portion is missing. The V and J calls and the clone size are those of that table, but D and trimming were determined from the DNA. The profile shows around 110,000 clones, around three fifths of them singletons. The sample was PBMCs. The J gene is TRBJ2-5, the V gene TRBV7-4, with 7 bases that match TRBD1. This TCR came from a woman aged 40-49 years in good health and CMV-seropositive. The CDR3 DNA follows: TGTGCCAGCAGCTTAGACCAGGGGGAGGAGACCCAGTACTTC. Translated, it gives CASSLDQGEETQYF.